This T cell receptor (beta chain) was retrieved from a study of cytomegalovirus exposure and HLA in healthy donors. The study, taken as a whole, reports: There were reportedly fewer N-insertions in an Asian-associated ancestry cluster than the roughly 670-donor mean, in a later analysis. A list of approximately 150 TCR beta chains associated with cytomegalovirus was given.

As for this clone: Its antigen remains unknown.

60 Vbeta and 13 Jbeta primers were used in PCR. Produced via immunoSEQ multiplex PCR; TCRdb's table is partial and in-frame only. Altogether about 130,000 clones are present, 80% being singletons, with the ten largest covering more than 3%. This CDR3 comprises 14 residues. Germline CDR1 SQVTM, CDR2 ANQGSEA. V was pared by 5 bases and J by 0 bases, with 12 bases between. The sample was PBMCs. The receptor comes from a male donor in good health and CMV-seronegative. The chain employs TRBV29-1 and TRBJ2-3; D is unresolved. The CDR3 loop reads CSVFPSASTDTQYF. The DNA of the CDR3 is TGCAGCGTTTTTCCCAGTGCTAGCACAGATACGCAGTATTTT.